The 21 T cell receptor beta chains reported below all come from one sample, sequenced in a study of chronic HIV infection and antiretroviral therapy. One entry per CDR3 protein, called by TCRdb with MiXCR from the 5' RACE reads. This sample has fewer than 40,000 distinct CDR3 sequences, with under 9.5% found just once. The specimen was peripheral blood. These receptors were collected from an adult who had HIV and had not received antiretroviral therapy, or was an uninfected healthy control (not recorded which).

Turning to this clonotype: A clone one base away is much larger, so this may be a read error. V is TRBV5-1 and J is TRBJ2-5; TRBD1 matches 9 bases. Germline assignment: CDR1 SGHRS and CDR2 YFSETQ. The CDR3 has 14 amino acids. Germline trimming cut 7 bases from V and 2 bases from J; bases unmatched to any gene: 6. The CDR3 here is CASGRGTGQETQYF. DNA of the CDR3: TGCGCCAGCGGCAGAGGGACAGGGCAAGAGACCCAGTACTTC. The full variable domain, with the rest looked up from reference TRBV5-1 and TRBJ2-5, is KAGVTQTPRYLIKTRGQQVTLSCSPISGHRSVSWYQQTPGQGLQFLFEYFSETQRNKGNFPGRFSGRQFSNSRSEMNVSTLELGDSALYLCASGRGTGQETQYFGPGTRLLVL.

In this sample, this clonotype turned up many times. V gene TRBV24-1 combines with J gene TRBJ2-1; 7 bases agree with TRBD1. J lost 8 bases, V lost 5 bases, and 2 bases had no gene match. The CDR3 loop spans 12 amino acids. The germline V gene encodes CDR1 KGHDR and CDR2 SFDVKD. The CDR3 DNA reads TGTGCCACCAGTGGAACAGGGGATGAGCAGTTCTTC. Protein: CATSGTGDEQFF.

The chain carries TRBV7-2 and TRBJ1-5; maybe TRBD1 (6 bases). The ends were cut back, 5 bases at V and 7 bases at J, with 12 bases in the middle. Per germline, CDR1 SGHTA and CDR2 FQGNSA. CDR3 length: 13 amino acids. The DNA of the CDR3 is TGTGCCAGCAGCACGCAGGGGCACCAGCCCCAGCATTTT. Translated: CASSTQGHQPQHF.

This clonotype was seen only once. The chain links TRBV7-9 to TRBJ1-1; D unclear. V gave up 1 base and J gave up 0 bases, with 9 bases separating them. The CDR3 runs 15 residues. In germline, CDR1 is SEHNR, CDR2 FQNEAQ (reference sequence). CDR3 region: CASSLVQIMNTEAFF. Here the CDR3 DNA reads TGTGCCAGCAGCTTAGTTCAGATAATGAACACTGAAGCTTTCTTT.

This sequence joins TRBV5-6 and TRBJ2-1, with D hard to call. Trimming left V 0 bases short and J 2 bases short, with 21 bases between. The CDR3 is 19 amino acids. The germline V gene has CDR1 SGHDT and CDR2 YYEEEE. CDR3 nucleotides: TGTGCCAGCAGCTTGGGTCGCGGTGGTGGGTTTGGCCCCTACAATGAGCAGTTCTTC. This codes for CASSLGRGGGFGPYNEQFF.

At least ten counts were recorded for this clonotype. In nucleotides, the CDR3 is TGTGCCAGCAGCTCCGCCACAGATACGCAGTATTTT. Translated: CASSSATDTQYF. This rearrangement joins TRBV11-2 to TRBJ2-3; D remains ambiguous. This CDR3 has 12 amino acids. From germline, CDR1 is SGHAT and CDR2 FQNNGV. V was shortened by 4 bases and J by 2 bases, with 4 bases between the two germline ends.

This clonotype was found many times. This chain joins TRBV29-1 and TRBJ1-1; 7 bases are a match to TRBD1. This CDR3 has 12 amino acids. CDR1 and CDR2 from the germline V gene are SQVTM and ANQGSEA. Trimming took 6 bases from V and 7 from J; bases not matched to a gene: 8. The CDR3 DNA follows: TGCAGCGTACTACAGGGGAGGGGTGAAGCTTTCTTT. Protein sequence: CSVLQGRGEAFF. The variable domain in full, with the rest retrieved from reference TRBV29-1 and TRBJ1-1, is SAVISQKPSRDICQRGTSLTIQCQVDSQVTMMFWYRQQPGQSLTLIATANQGSEATYESGFVIDKFPISRPNLTFSTLTVSNMSPEDSSIYLCSVLQGRGEAFFGQGTRLTVV.

The chain combines TRBV7-2 with TRBJ1-6, with D possibly being TRBD1 (5 bases). CDR1 is SGHTA, CDR2 FQGNSA, per germline. Trimming stripped 2 bases from V and 5 bases from J, with 7 bases between. This CDR3 region has 14 residues. CDR3 sequence reads: CASSLQGNNSPLHF. The CDR3 DNA reads as TGTGCCAGCAGCTTACAGGGAAATAATTCACCCCTCCACTTT.

The chain combines TRBV29-1 with TRBJ1-1; tentatively, D is TRBD1 (5 bases). This CDR3 has 15 residues. Germline lookup yields CDR1 SQVTM and CDR2 ANQGSEA. With 0 bases removed from V and 1 base from J, the gap between germline ends came to 12 bases. In DNA form, the CDR3 reads TGCAGCGTTGAAGACGTTCAGGGAAAGAACACTGAAGCTTTCTTT. Amino acid sequence: CSVEDVQGKNTEAFF.

This clonotype was detected only a few times. This sequence joins TRBV11-2 and TRBJ2-3; possible D gene TRBD2, 5 bases. The CDR3 consists of 15 residues. V was trimmed by 1 base and J by 4 bases, leaving 12 bases between them. The germline gives CDR1 SGHAT, CDR2 FQNNGV. In DNA form, the CDR3 reads TGTGCCAGCAGCTTAGCTAGCACCCTTCCAGATACGCAGTATTTT. Protein: CASSLASTLPDTQYF.

This clonotype has just a few counts. The V gene is TRBV10-3, the J gene TRBJ1-1; D gene uncertain. CDR1 and CDR2 (germline): ENHRY, SYGVKD. CDR3 length equals 13 residues. Trimming removed 11 bases from V and 5 bases from J, with 18 bases in between. This CDR3 is CALKPETGTEAFF. The CDR3 nucleotides are TGTGCCCTAAAACCCGAAACGGGGACTGAAGCTTTCTTT.

The rearrangement links TRBV11-2 to TRBJ1-2; the match to TRBD1 covers 7 bases. Trimming took 4 bases from V and 0 from J; bases not matched to a gene: 5. The V gene's germline CDR1 is SGHAT and CDR2 FQNNGV. The CDR3 has 15 amino acids. The CDR3 reads CASSSRDSPNYGYTF. In DNA form, the CDR3 reads TGTGCCAGCAGCTCCCGGGACAGCCCTAACTATGGCTACACCTTC.

This clonotype was picked up a small number of times. This chain uses TRBV10-3 with TRBJ1-5; no reliable D call. The CDR3 length is 14 residues. V shed 3 bases and J shed 7 bases, with 13 bases lying between them. Per the germline V gene, CDR1 is ENHRY and CDR2 is SYGVKD. CDR3 region: CAISDRRPGQPQHF. The CDR3 coding sequence is TGTGCCATCAGTGATCGACGCCCGGGGCAGCCCCAGCATTTT.

This clonotype has at least ten counts. The chain couples TRBV18 to TRBJ2-7; 8 bases match TRBD1. Germline CDR1 is KGHSH and CDR2 is LQKENI. CDR3 length: 18 amino acids. V shed 6 bases, J shed 4 bases, and the junction held 20 bases outside the gene matches. This CDR3 reads CASSQRSELGQAFYEQYF. The CDR3 nucleotides read TGTGCCAGCTCGCAGCGGAGTGAATTGGGACAGGCGTTTTACGAGCAGTACTTC.

This clonotype showed up many times. The chain employs TRBV29-1 and TRBJ2-1; possibly TRBD2 for D (6 bases). The CDR3 is 14 amino acids. Germline V gives CDR1 SQVTM, CDR2 ANQGSEA. V gave up 2 bases and J gave up 7 bases, with 15 bases separating them. The CDR3 DNA is TGCAGCGTTGAATTTTTTAGCGCGGGAAATGAGCAGTTCTTC. This sequence encodes CSVEFFSAGNEQFF.

This clonotype has at least ten counts. This chain joins TRBV29-1 and TRBJ2-5; D could derive from TRBD1 or TRBD2 (6 bases each). The ends were cut back, 6 bases at V and 6 bases at J, with 14 bases in the middle. Germline loops: CDR1 SQVTM, CDR2 ANQGSEA. The CDR3 sequence is 12 residues long. CDR3 nucleotide sequence: TGCAGCGTGGGCGAGGGGGGAAAGACCCAGTACTTC. Translated: CSVGEGGKTQYF.

This clonotype showed up just a few times. This sequence joins TRBV7-4 and TRBJ2-3; D unresolved. The CDR3 runs 13 residues. The V end was cut by 6 bases, the J end by 4 bases, with 11 bases between. Germline lookup yields CDR1 SGHVT and CDR2 SQSDAQ. CDR3 nucleotides: TGTGCCAGCAGGGGCTTGGGTCCAGATACGCAGTATTTT. Translation: CASRGLGPDTQYF.

V usage is TRBV7-2 and J usage is TRBJ2-5; 8 bases agree with TRBD2. V dropped 1 base and J dropped 7; count of bases not matched to a gene: 5. The V gene's germline CDR1 is SGHTA and CDR2 FQGNSA. The length of the CDR3 is 14 residues. The CDR3 loop is CASSLGGTRGTQYF. In nucleotides, the CDR3 is TGTGCCAGCAGCTTAGGAGGGACTAGAGGGACCCAGTACTTC.

This clonotype appeared a few times. J is TRBJ1-1 and V is TRBV7-8, with 8 bases that match TRBD1. The CDR3 length is 15 residues. The germline V gene has CDR1 SGHVS and CDR2 FQNEAQ. Trimming at V came to 3 bases and at J to 5 bases, leaving 8 bases not matched to a gene. Here the CDR3 DNA reads TGTGCCAGCAGCTTCCGGACAGGGCCTAATACTGAAGCTTTCTTT. As protein: CASSFRTGPNTEAFF.

This clonotype was recorded many times. The CDR3 DNA reads TGTGCCAGTAGTATCAGTAGCGGGAGTCTCAATGAGCAGTTCTTC. Amino acids: CASSISSGSLNEQFF. V is TRBV19 and J is TRBJ2-1, with TRBD2 matching over 9 bases. The V and J ends lost 3 bases and 6 bases, in that order; junction bases with no gene match: 6. CDR3 length equals 15 residues. Germline loops: CDR1 LNHDA, CDR2 SQIVND (reference sequence).

The chain carries TRBV7-2 and TRBJ1-1; 7 bases line up with TRBD1. The CDR3 consists of 13 residues. The V and J ends lost 5 bases and 4 bases, in that order; junction bases with no gene match: 4. In germline, CDR1 is SGHTA, CDR2 FQGNSA. CDR3 loop: CASSLNRGTEAFF. The CDR3 DNA reads TGTGCCAGCAGCCTTAACAGGGGCACTGAAGCTTTCTTT.